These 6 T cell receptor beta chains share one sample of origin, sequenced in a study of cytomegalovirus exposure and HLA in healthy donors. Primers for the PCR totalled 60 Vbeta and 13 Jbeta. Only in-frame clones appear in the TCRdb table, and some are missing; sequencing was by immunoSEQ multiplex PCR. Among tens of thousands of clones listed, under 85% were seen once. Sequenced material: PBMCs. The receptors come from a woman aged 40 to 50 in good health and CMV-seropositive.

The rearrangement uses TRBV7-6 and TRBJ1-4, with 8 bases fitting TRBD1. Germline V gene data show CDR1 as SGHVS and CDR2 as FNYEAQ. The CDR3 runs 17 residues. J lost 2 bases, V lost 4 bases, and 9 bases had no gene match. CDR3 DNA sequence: TGTGCCAGCAGCTCACTGACAGGGGCGCGTACTAATGAAAAACTGTTTTTT. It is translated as CASSSLTGARTNEKLFF.

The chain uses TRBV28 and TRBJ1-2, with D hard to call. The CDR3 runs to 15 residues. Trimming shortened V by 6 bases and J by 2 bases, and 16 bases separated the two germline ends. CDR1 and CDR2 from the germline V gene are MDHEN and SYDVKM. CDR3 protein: CASSPAGGLNYGYTF. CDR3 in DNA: TGTGCCAGCAGCCCGGCCGGCGGGCTAAACTATGGCTACACCTTC.

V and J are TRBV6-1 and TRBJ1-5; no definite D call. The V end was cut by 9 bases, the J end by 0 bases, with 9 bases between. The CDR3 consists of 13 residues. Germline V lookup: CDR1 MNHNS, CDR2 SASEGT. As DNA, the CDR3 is TGTGCCAGTTTGAGAGATAGCAATCAGCCCCAGCATTTT. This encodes CASLRDSNQPQHF.

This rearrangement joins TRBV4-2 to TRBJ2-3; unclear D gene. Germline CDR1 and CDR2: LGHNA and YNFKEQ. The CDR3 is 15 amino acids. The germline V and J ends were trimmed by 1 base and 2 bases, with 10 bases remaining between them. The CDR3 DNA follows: TGTGCCAGCAGCCAAGGTCTATTCAACACAGATACGCAGTATTTT. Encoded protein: CASSQGLFNTDTQYF.

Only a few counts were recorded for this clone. The CDR3 region is CASSLSRGEQYF. The CDR3, as DNA: TGTGCCAGCAGCTTATCACGGGGCGAGCAGTACTTC. This chain connects TRBV7-2 to TRBJ2-7, with D possibly TRBD2 on 5 matching bases. This CDR3 region has 12 residues. Germline values: CDR1 SGHTA, CDR2 FQGNSA. Between the trimmed V and J ends, which lost 2 bases and 6 bases, there was a span of 8 bases.

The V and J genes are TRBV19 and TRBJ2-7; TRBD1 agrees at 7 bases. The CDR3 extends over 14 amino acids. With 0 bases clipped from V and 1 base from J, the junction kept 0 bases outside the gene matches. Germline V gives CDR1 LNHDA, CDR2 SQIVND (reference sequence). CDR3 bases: TGTGCCAGTAGTATAGAGGGACAGTCCTACGAGCAGTACTTC. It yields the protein CASSIEGQSYEQYF.